This T cell receptor beta chain derives from a study of shared clonotypes between healthy human individuals. Study observations and caveats: Generally, estimated richness proved larger in naive subsets than it did in memory subsets.

In this sample, this clone turned up once. Its antigen is not identified. Sequencing used immunoSEQ multiplex PCR; TCRdb keeps in-frame clones, though not all of them. Of 230,000 or so clones listed, under 80% are singletons. Trimming cost V 3 bases and J 9 bases; bases outside gene matches: 16. The CDR3 spans 17 residues. Germline loops: CDR1 SGHRS, CDR2 YFSETQ. The TCR was taken from a man aged 30-40 years in good health. The sequenced material came from memory CD4+ T cells sorted from blood. The subset was: CD45RA-negative fraction. The chain couples TRBV5-1 to TRBJ2-1; 9 bases are shared with TRBD1. The CDR3 DNA sequence: TGCGCCAGCAGCTGGACGCCGGGACAGGGATCTCATGGTGAGCAGTTCTTC. Protein: CASSWTPGQGSHGEQFF.